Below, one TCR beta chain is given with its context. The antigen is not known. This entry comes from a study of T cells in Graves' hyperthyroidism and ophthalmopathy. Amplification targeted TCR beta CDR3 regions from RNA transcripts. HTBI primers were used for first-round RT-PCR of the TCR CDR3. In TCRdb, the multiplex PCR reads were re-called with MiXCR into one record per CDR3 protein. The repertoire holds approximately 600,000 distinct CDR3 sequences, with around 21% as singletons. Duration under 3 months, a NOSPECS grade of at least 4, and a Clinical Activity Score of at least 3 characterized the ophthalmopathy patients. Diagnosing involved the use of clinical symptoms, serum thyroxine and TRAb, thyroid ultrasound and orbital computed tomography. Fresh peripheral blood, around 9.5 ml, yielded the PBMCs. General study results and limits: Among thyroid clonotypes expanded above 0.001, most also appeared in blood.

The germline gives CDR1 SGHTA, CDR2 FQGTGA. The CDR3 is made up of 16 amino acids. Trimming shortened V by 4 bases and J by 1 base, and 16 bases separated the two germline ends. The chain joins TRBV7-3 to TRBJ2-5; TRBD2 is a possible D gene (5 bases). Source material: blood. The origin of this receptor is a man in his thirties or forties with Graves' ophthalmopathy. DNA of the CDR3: TGTGCCAGCAGCTCAACGGCGACGCTAGCCCAAGAGACCCAGTACTTC. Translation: CASSSTATLAQETQYF.